This T cell receptor (beta chain) was obtained from a study of T cells in Graves' hyperthyroidism and ophthalmopathy. Researchers barred patients who had uncontrolled infection, other autoimmune disease, pregnancy or lactation. The table lists this clonotype with a few counts. The CDR3 spans 19 residues. Germline V gives CDR1 LGHDT, CDR2 YNNKEL (reference sequence). Trimming cost V 3 bases and J 0 bases; bases outside gene matches: 7. The investigators amplified TCR beta CDR3 regions from RNA transcripts. First-round RT-PCR targeting the TCR CDR3 was performed with the HTBI primer set. TCRdb processed the multiplex PCR reads anew with MiXCR; each CDR3 protein has one entry. The table has approximately 350,000 distinct CDR3 sequences, approximately 16% seen once.

The sample consisted of blood. The clonotype comes from a woman in her sixties with Graves' ophthalmopathy. V and J are TRBV3-1 and TRBJ2-1; 14 bases align to TRBD2. The chain's CDR3 is CASSHGSGTSGSSYNEQFF. The CDR3 DNA reads as TGTGCCAGCAGCCATGGATCCGGGACTAGCGGGAGCTCCTACAATGAGCAGTTCTTC.